This record covers a single T cell receptor beta chain. Source study methods: Quantification of nucleated cells was approximated via reference gene primer amplification. Some clones are missing from TCRdb's copy, which holds only in-frame ones; the method was immunoSEQ multiplex PCR. The V and J calls and clone size were taken over from that table, and D and trimming were inferred from the DNA. This table has some 100,000 clones, 92% appearing once. This sample stems from a study of blood T cell repertoires in COVID-19. Overall study context: T cells, B-cell-depleted T cells, or PBMCs provided the cDNA or gDNA that served as material.

Sequencing was done on a sample of peripheral blood. This TCR was sampled from a man between 65 and 80 years old with acute or convalescent COVID-19.

Written as DNA, the CDR3 is TGTGCCAGCAGGCTACGACAGGGGAACACTGAAGCTTTCTTT. This translates into CASRLRQGNTEAFF. The genes are TRBV6-5 and TRBJ1-1; 7 nucleotides line up with TRBD1. V lost 6 bases and J lost 1; bases outside the gene matches: 5. CDR3 length: 14 amino acids. The germline gives CDR1 MNHEY, CDR2 SVGAGI.